These 19 T cell receptor beta chains were all obtained from the same sample, sequenced in a study of blood T cell repertoires in COVID-19. Assay used: immunoSEQ multiplex PCR; TCRdb lists only in-frame clones, some missing. This table holds about 170,000 clones, 83% found once. Sequenced material: peripheral blood. These TCRs come from a woman aged 80 or over with acute or convalescent COVID-19.

The sample holds one count of this clone. V is TRBV6-2 or TRBV6-3 and J is TRBJ1-5, with 9 positions matching TRBD1. There are 16 residues in the CDR3. J gave up 6 bases and V 4 bases, and 10 bases lay outside the gene matches. Germline CDR1 and CDR2: MNHEY and SVGEGT. Here the CDR3 reads CASSFQQGAIGQPQHF. In DNA form, the CDR3 reads TGTGCCAGCAGTTTCCAACAGGGGGCGATCGGTCAGCCCCAGCATTTT.

J is TRBJ2-5 and V is TRBV19; D is uncertain. Per the germline V gene, CDR1 is LNHDA and CDR2 is SQIVND (reference sequence). This CDR3 region has 13 residues. Trimming shortened V by 5 bases and J by 0 bases, and 7 bases separated the two germline ends. The DNA of the CDR3 is TGTGCCAGTAGTGAAACAGACCAAGAGACCCAGTACTTC. Translated: CASSETDQETQYF.

The chain has TRBV7-9 and TRBJ1-4; 8 nucleotides line up with TRBD1. Germline trimming cut 1 base from V and 10 bases from J; bases unmatched to any gene: 8. The CDR3 is 15 amino acids. Germline CDR1 is SEHNR and CDR2 is FQNEAQ (reference sequence). This CDR3 is CASSLGGQDGGKLFF. CDR3 coding DNA: TGTGCCAGCAGCTTAGGGGGACAGGATGGAGGAAAACTGTTTTTT.

The chain recombines TRBV19 with TRBJ2-1, with D perhaps TRBD1 (6 bases). CDR3 length: 15 amino acids. Per the germline V gene, CDR1 is LNHDA and CDR2 is SQIVND (reference sequence). The ends were cut back, 3 bases at V and 6 bases at J, with 15 bases in the middle. The CDR3: CASSMRGLGGNEQFF. In DNA form, the CDR3 reads TGTGCCAGTAGTATGAGAGGGCTAGGGGGCAATGAGCAGTTCTTC.

V is TRBV5-1 and J is TRBJ2-3; TRBD2 aligns across 14 bases. The CDR3 covers 19 residues. Unmatched junction bases numbered 12, after V lost 2 bases and J lost 4 bases. Germline assignment: CDR1 SGHRS and CDR2 YFSETQ. CDR3 amino acids: CASSFQGLAGDGRADTQYF. The CDR3 nucleotides are TGCGCCAGCAGCTTTCAGGGACTAGCGGGAGACGGACGGGCAGATACGCAGTATTTT.

This clone was counted between two and nine times. The chain couples TRBV10-2 to TRBJ1-2, with D hard to call. This CDR3 spans 12 amino acids. V lost 2 bases and J 8 bases, leaving 9 bases between the germline ends. Germline V gives CDR1 WSHSY, CDR2 SAAADI. CDR3: CASSEERGGYTF. The DNA of the CDR3 is TGCGCCAGCAGTGAGGAAAGAGGAGGCTACACCTTC.

The chain employs TRBV7-2 and TRBJ1-4, with 7 bases lining up with TRBD1. The CDR3 loop spans 16 amino acids. Trimming removed 0 bases from V and 8 bases from J; junction bases left unmatched: 9. The germline gives CDR1 SGHTA, CDR2 FQGNSA. CDR3 sequence reads: CASSLAARGIGEKLFF. In DNA, the CDR3 is TGTGCCAGCAGCTTAGCCGCCAGGGGGATTGGCGAAAAACTGTTTTTT.

The chain uses TRBV5-1 and TRBJ2-3; D is perhaps TRBD2 (7 bases). The germline CDR1 and CDR2 sequences are SGHRS and YFSETQ. Trimming stripped 0 bases from V and 2 bases from J, with 16 bases between. This CDR3 is 17 amino acids long. The CDR3 DNA reads TGCGCCAGCAGCTTGGAAATTTCGGGGGGCGACACAGATACGCAGTATTTT. Amino acids: CASSLEISGGDTDTQYF.

The V and J genes are TRBV6-2 or TRBV6-3 and TRBJ2-5; D remains ambiguous. Looked up from germline, CDR1 is MNHEY and CDR2 is SVGEGT. The V and J ends lost 6 bases and 2 bases respectively, with 13 bases between them. The length of the CDR3 is 14 residues. CDR3 in DNA: TGTGCCAGCAGCCGTTACAGAAGTCAAGAGACCCAGTACTTC. Protein: CASSRYRSQETQYF.

This chain joins TRBV19 and TRBJ1-6; D uncertain. The V and J ends lost 6 bases and 3 bases respectively, with 12 bases between them. This CDR3 spans 15 amino acids. Germline V gives CDR1 LNHDA, CDR2 SQIVND (reference sequence). The CDR3 reads CASSTGNFYNSPLHF. In nucleotides, the CDR3 is TGTGCCAGTAGCACCGGGAACTTCTATAATTCACCCCTCCACTTT.

The CDR3 here is CAISLQGNSPLHF. DNA for the CDR3: TGTGCCATCAGTCTACAGGGGAATTCACCCCTCCACTTT. This chain joins TRBV10-3 and TRBJ1-6; the match to TRBD1 covers 7 bases. Germline V gene sequence: CDR1 ENHRY, CDR2 SYGVKD. This CDR3 is built from 13 residues. V shed 5 bases and J 7 bases; nucleotides not matched to a gene: 2.

The CDR3 DNA reads TGTGCCATCAGTGAGTTCGGGCGGGGGGTCGAGCAGTACTTC. It codes for CAISEFGRGVEQYF. The chain has TRBV10-3 and TRBJ2-7; TRBD2 aligns across 8 bases. CDR1 is ENHRY, CDR2 SYGVKD, per germline. The V and J ends lost 1 base and 6 bases, in that order; junction bases with no gene match: 5. There are 14 residues in the CDR3.

This sequence joins TRBV2 and TRBJ1-3, with D uncertain. The CDR3 is 12 residues long. V was cut by 11 bases and J by 1 base, with 9 bases left in between. Germline values: CDR1 SNHLY, CDR2 FYNNEI. The CDR3: CARGRSGNTIYF. The DNA for the CDR3 is TGTGCCCGCGGGAGGTCTGGAAACACCATATATTTT.

The chain recombines TRBV4-2 with TRBJ2-2; D is ambiguous. The V and J ends lost 0 bases and 3 bases respectively, with 2 bases between them. Per the germline V gene, CDR1 is LGHNA and CDR2 is YNFKEQ. This CDR3 region has 13 residues. This chain's CDR3 is CASSQDDTGELFF. DNA of the CDR3: TGTGCCAGCAGCCAAGACGACACCGGGGAGCTGTTTTTT.

The CDR3 sequence is CASILGAGVSNQPQHF. DNA of the CDR3: TGTGCCAGCATCTTAGGGGCGGGGGTCAGCAATCAGCCCCAGCATTTT. This chain uses TRBV28 with TRBJ1-5; perhaps TRBD1 as D (5 bases). The germline V gene has CDR1 MDHEN and CDR2 SYDVKM. V was shortened by 7 bases and J by 1 base, with 17 bases between the two germline ends. This CDR3 spans 16 amino acids.

V gene TRBV7-3 combines with J gene TRBJ1-6, with TRBD1 matching 7 bases. There are 19 residues in the CDR3. The V gene's germline CDR1 is SGHTA and CDR2 FQGTGA. Trimming removed 5 bases from V and 0 bases from J; junction bases left unmatched: 13. For the CDR3, the DNA is TGTGCCAGCAGCACCCAGGACAGGATTGACAGCTCCTATAATTCACCCCTCCACTTT. Its translation is CASSTQDRIDSSYNSPLHF.

The chain uses TRBV2 and TRBJ1-1; 7 bases are shared with TRBD1. The CDR3 consists of 15 residues. Germline CDR1 SNHLY, CDR2 FYNNEI. V lost 3 bases, J lost 3 bases, and 7 bases stayed unmatched. This CDR3 reads CASSDRQGGDTEAFF. In nucleotides, the CDR3 is TGTGCCAGCAGTGATCGTCAGGGGGGAGACACTGAAGCTTTCTTT.

V is TRBV11-2 and J is TRBJ1-1, with D hard to call. The germline V gene has CDR1 SGHAT and CDR2 FQNNGV. Trimming cost V 3 bases and J 1 base, with 9 bases left between them. The CDR3 extends over 14 amino acids. The CDR3 DNA reads TGTGCCAGCAGCTTGGGCCAGGCGAACACTGAAGCTTTCTTT. Translation gives CASSLGQANTEAFF.

On this clone itself: One end of the junction does not line up with germline, which may come from a read error. This sequence joins TRBV30 and TRBJ1-1; TRBD1 agrees at 12 bases. CDR1 and CDR2 (germline): GTSNPN, SVGIG (reference sequence). The CDR3 length is 15 residues. The DNA for the CDR3 is TGTGCCTGGAGTCGGGACAGGGGGCCCAGTGAAAACAGGCGTTTT. This translates into CAWSRDRGPSENRRF.